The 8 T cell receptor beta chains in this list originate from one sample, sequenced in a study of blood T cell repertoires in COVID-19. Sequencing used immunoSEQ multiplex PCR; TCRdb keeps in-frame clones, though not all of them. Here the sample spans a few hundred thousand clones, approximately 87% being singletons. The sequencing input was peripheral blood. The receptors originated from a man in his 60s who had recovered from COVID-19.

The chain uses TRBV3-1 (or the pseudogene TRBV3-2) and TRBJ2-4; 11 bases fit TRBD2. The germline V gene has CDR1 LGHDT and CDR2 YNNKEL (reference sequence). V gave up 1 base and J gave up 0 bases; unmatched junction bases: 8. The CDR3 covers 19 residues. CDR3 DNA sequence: TGTGCCAGCAGCCAAGTGGTACTAGCGGGGGCGCTAGCCAAAAACATTCAGTACTTC. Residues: CASSQVVLAGALAKNIQYF.

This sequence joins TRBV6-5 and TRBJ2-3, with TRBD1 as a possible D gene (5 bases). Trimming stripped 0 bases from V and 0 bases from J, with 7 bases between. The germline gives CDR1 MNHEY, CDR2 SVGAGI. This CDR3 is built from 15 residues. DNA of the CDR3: TGTGCCAGCAGTTACTCTCAGGGAAGCACAGATACGCAGTATTTT. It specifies CASSYSQGSTDTQYF.

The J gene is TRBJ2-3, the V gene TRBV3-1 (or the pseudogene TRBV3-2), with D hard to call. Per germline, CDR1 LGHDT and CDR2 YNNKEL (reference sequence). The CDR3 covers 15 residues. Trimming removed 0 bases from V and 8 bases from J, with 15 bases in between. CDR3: CASSQDLGGEFTQYF. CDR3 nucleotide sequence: TGTGCCAGCAGCCAAGATCTAGGCGGTGAGTTTACGCAGTATTTT.

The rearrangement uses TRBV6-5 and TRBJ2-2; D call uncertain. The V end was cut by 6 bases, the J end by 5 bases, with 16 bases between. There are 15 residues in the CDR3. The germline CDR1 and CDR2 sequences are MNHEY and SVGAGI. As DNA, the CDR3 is TGTGCCAGCAGCATGGGCCCTCCAAGAACCGGGGAGCTGTTTTTT. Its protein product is CASSMGPPRTGELFF.

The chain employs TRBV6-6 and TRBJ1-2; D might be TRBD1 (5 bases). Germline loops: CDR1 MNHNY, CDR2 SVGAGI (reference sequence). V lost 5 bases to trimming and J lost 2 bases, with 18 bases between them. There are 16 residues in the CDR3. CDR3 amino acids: CASSPRGATMNYGYTF. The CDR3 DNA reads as TGTGCCAGCAGTCCCCGTGGGGCCACCATGAACTATGGCTACACCTTC.

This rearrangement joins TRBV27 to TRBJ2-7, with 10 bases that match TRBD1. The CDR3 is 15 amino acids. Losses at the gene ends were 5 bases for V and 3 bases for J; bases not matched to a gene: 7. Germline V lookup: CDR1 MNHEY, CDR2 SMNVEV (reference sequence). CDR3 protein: CASSPGQGGGYEQYF. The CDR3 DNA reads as TGTGCCAGCAGTCCCGGACAGGGGGGCGGCTACGAGCAGTACTTC.

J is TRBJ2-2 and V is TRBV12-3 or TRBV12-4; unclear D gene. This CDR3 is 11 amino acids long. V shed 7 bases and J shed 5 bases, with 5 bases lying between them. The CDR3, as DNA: TGTGCCAGCAAATCTACCGGGGAGCTGTTTTTT. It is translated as CASKSTGELFF.

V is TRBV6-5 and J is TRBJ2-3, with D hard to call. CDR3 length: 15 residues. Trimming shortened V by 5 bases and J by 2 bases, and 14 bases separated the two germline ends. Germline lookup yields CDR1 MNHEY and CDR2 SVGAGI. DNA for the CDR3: TGTGCCAGCAGTACAGCTCAGTTTAACACAGATACGCAGTATTTT. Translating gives CASSTAQFNTDTQYF.